The 5 T cell receptor beta chains in this list originate from one sample, sequenced in a study of cytomegalovirus exposure and HLA in healthy donors. PCR was performed using 60 Vbeta and 13 Jbeta primers. Data came from immunoSEQ multiplex PCR; TCRdb stores just in-frame clones and leaves some out. The sample yields around 99,000 clones, about 78% seen once. The specimen sequenced was PBMCs. These receptors were collected from a man between 35 and 55 years old in good health and CMV-seronegative.

The rearrangement uses TRBV7-9 and TRBJ1-1; 9 bases map to TRBD1. This CDR3 comprises 14 residues. From germline, CDR1 is SEHNR and CDR2 FQNEAQ (reference sequence). The junction had 5 bases not matched to a gene; V was cut back by 5 bases and J by 4 bases. CDR3 coding DNA: TGTGCCAGCAGCCAACGGACAGGGGCCACTGAAGCTTTCTTT. Translating gives CASSQRTGATEAFF. Full variable domain (rest looked up from reference TRBV7-9 and TRBJ1-1): DTGVSQNPRHKITKRGQNVTFRCDPISEHNRLYWYRQTLGQGPEFLTYFQNEAQLEKSRLLSDRFSAERPKGSFSTLEIQRTEQGDSAMYLCASSQRTGATEAFFGQGTRLTVV.

V and J are TRBV11-2 and TRBJ1-1, with 10 bases fitting TRBD1. CDR1 SGHAT and CDR2 FQNNGV come from the germline V gene. The CDR3 is made up of 15 amino acids. Trimming cost V 4 bases and J 1 base; bases outside gene matches: 3. The CDR3 sequence: CASSSRQGANTEAFF. The CDR3 region has the DNA TGTGCCAGCAGCTCCCGACAGGGGGCGAACACTGAAGCTTTCTTT.

The V gene is TRBV11-2, the J gene TRBJ2-1; the D is unclear. CDR3 size: 13 residues. V was pared by 0 bases and J by 6 bases, with 6 bases between. From germline, CDR1 is SGHAT and CDR2 FQNNGV. This CDR3 is CASSLDGFNEQFF. CDR3 in DNA: TGTGCCAGCAGCTTAGACGGGTTCAATGAGCAGTTCTTC. Complete variable domain (other parts from reference TRBV11-2 and TRBJ2-1): EAGVAQSPRYKIIEKRQSVAFWCNPISGHATLYWYQQILGQGPKLLIQFQNNGVVDDSQLPKDRFSAERLKGVDSTLKIQPAKLEDSAVYLCASSLDGFNEQFFGPGTRLTVL.

In this sample, this clone turned up once. V and J are TRBV7-9 and TRBJ2-1; weak D call: TRBD2 (5 bases). CDR3 length equals 17 residues. Between the trimmed V and J ends, which lost 5 bases and 5 bases, there was a span of 22 bases. The germline V gene encodes CDR1 SEHNR and CDR2 FQNEAQ (reference sequence). CDR3 in DNA: TGTGCCAGCAGCCCTTTTTTGGCCGGGAAGGCTCACAATGAGCAGTTCTTC. It is translated as CASSPFLAGKAHNEQFF.

The V and J genes are TRBV5-6 and TRBJ2-3; D ambiguous. CDR3 length: 13 amino acids. Trimming removed 0 bases from V and 6 bases from J, with 8 bases in between. Germline CDR1 is SGHDT and CDR2 is YYEEEE. The DNA for the CDR3 is TGTGCCAGCAGCTTGGCCTCTGTTGATACGCAGTATTTT. It specifies CASSLASVDTQYF.